This TCR beta chain is from a study of regulatory T cells in long-lasting Graves disease. Study-wide results and limits: Newly diagnosed Graves' patients exceeded persistent ones in TCR diversity. Persistent disease showed a preference for TRBV28, TRBJ1-2 and TRBJ2-5.

Ten or more counts support this clonotype. Antigen specificity is unknown. With iRepertoire HTBI primers and Arm-PCR of CDR3 regions, TCR beta libraries were built. TCRdb reprocessed the multiplex PCR reads via MiXCR and lists one record per CDR3 protein. The sample lists about half a million distinct CDR3 sequences; 20% to 25% were seen once. Time point noted: persistent/refractory GD, antithyroid drugs over 5 years with positive TRAb. PBMC RNA served as the TCR library source. Germline CDR1 and CDR2: MDHEN and SYDVKM. The trim removed 7 bases at V and 6 bases at J, leaving 5 bases unmatched. This CDR3 has 12 residues.

This chain connects TRBV28 to TRBJ1-1; 7 bases are a match to TRBD1. This specimen was peripheral blood mononuclear cells (PBMCs), taken when the disease was refractory, from a patient treated with antithyroid drugs. The receptor's source is a female donor with Graves disease. The CDR3 spells CASNDRVAEAFF. CDR3 nucleotides: TGTGCCAGCAATGACAGGGTTGCTGAAGCTTTCTTT.